This TCR beta chain derives from a study of shared clonotypes between healthy human individuals. Regarding the study as a whole: About 5% was the fraction of naive CD4 clonotypes found shared across several donors.

Germline V CDR1 and CDR2: KGHSH, LQKENI. There are 15 residues in the CDR3. Germline trimming cut 0 bases from V and 5 bases from J; bases unmatched to any gene: 6. Points on this clone: Its antigen is not identified.

Measured with immunoSEQ multiplex PCR; TCRdb has only the in-frame clones, and not every one. The sample consists of some 120,000 clones, around 68% of them appearing once. The source is a woman younger than 45 in good health. Sequences were obtained from memory CD8+ T cells sorted from blood. Subset of the sample: CD45RO+ cells pooled with CCR7-negative TemRA cells. The V call is TRBV18, the J call TRBJ1-1; TRBD1 matches 7 bases. CDR3 sequence reads: CASSPPKGAKTEAFF. The CDR3 DNA reads as TGTGCCAGCTCACCACCGAAGGGGGCGAAAACTGAAGCTTTCTTT.